This T cell receptor (beta chain) was retrieved from a study of blood T cell repertoires in COVID-19. On the study more broadly: From the United States, Italy and Spain came samples of acute and convalescent COVID-19. Sample material is recorded as cDNA or gDNA derived from T cells, B-cell-depleted T cells, or PBMCs.

From germline, CDR1 is LGHDT and CDR2 YNNKEL (reference sequence). The germline V and J ends were trimmed by 4 bases and 0 bases, with 13 bases remaining between them. The CDR3 runs 15 residues. In the authors' workflow: Reference gene primer amplification in the assay estimated nucleated cell counts. Sequenced by immunoSEQ multiplex PCR; TCRdb stores in-frame clones only, minus some. V, J and clone size are taken as reported in that table, and D and trimming were inferred from the DNA itself. The profile shows about 58,000 clones, about 79% of them singletons. This chain joins TRBV3-1 (or the pseudogene TRBV3-2) and TRBJ2-7, with unresolved D. The receptor was derived from a human donor in a cohort sampled during active COVID-19. Source material: peripheral blood. CDR3 sequence reads: CASSPSLSSSYEQYF. The CDR3 coding sequence is TGTGCCAGCAGCCCTTCTTTATCTAGCTCCTACGAGCAGTACTTC.